The T cell receptor beta chain under discussion was sequenced for a study of blood T cell repertoires in COVID-19. For the study at large: PBMCs, B-cell-depleted T cells, or T cells provided the cDNA or gDNA that made up the material.

Assay: immunoSEQ multiplex PCR; the TCRdb copy retains only in-frame clones and omits some. There are about 380,000 clones in the sample; 85% occur only once, and roughly 3.4% lies in the top ten. The material sequenced was peripheral blood. The TCR sequence derives from a woman aged 18-29 years with acute or convalescent COVID-19.

The CDR3 protein is CASSLVGVQEPQHF. The DNA for the CDR3 is TGTGCCAGCAGCTTGGTCGGGGTTCAGGAGCCCCAGCATTTT. The gene calls are TRBV5-6 and TRBJ1-5; D ambiguous. Per the germline V gene, CDR1 is SGHDT and CDR2 is YYEEEE. V was trimmed by 0 bases and J by 8 bases, leaving 12 bases between them. The CDR3 covers 14 residues.